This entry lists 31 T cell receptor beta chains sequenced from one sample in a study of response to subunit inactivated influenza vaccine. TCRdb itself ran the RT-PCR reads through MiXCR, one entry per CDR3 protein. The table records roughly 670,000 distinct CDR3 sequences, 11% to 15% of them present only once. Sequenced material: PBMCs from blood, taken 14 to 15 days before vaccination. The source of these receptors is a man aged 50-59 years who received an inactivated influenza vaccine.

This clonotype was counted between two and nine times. CDR3 region: CSATSTRSDTEAFF. CDR3 coding DNA: TGCAGTGCTACCTCTACGAGGTCTGACACTGAAGCTTTCTTT. The chain couples TRBV20-1 to TRBJ1-1; D is ambiguous. Germline CDR1 is DFQATT and CDR2 is SNEGSKA (reference sequence). Trimming left V 4 bases short and J 3 bases short, with 15 bases between. The CDR3 is 14 amino acids.

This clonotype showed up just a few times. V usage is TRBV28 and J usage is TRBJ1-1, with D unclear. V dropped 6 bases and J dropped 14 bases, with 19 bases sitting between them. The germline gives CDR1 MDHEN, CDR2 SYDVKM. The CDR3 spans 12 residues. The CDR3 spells CASSPTALNVFF. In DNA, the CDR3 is TGTGCCAGCAGCCCAACAGCCCTAAATGTGTTCTTT.

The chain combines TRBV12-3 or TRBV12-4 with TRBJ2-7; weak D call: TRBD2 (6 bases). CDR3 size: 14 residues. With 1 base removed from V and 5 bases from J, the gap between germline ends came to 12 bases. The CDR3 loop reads CASSLGPSAHEQYF. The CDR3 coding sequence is TGTGCCAGCAGTTTAGGTCCTAGCGCACACGAGCAGTACTTC.

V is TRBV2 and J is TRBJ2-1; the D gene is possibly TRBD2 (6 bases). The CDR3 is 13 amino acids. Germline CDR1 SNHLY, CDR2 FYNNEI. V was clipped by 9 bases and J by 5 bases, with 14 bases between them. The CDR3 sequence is CASHPGDDNEQFF. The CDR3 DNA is TGTGCCAGTCATCCGGGGGACGACAATGAGCAGTTCTTC. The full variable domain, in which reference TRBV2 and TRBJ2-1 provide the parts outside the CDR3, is EPEVTQTPSHQVTQMGQEVILRCVPISNHLYFYWYRQILGQKVEFLVSFYNNEISEKSEIFDDQFSVERPDGSNFTLKIRSTKLEDSAMYFCASHPGDDNEQFFGPGTRLTVL.

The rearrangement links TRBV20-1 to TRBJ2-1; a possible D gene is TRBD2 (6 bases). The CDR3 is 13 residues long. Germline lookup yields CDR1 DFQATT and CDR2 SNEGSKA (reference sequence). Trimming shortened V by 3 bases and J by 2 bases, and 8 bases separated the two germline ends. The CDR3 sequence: CSARGLTYNEQFF. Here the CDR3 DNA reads TGCAGTGCTAGGGGACTCACCTACAATGAGCAGTTCTTC.

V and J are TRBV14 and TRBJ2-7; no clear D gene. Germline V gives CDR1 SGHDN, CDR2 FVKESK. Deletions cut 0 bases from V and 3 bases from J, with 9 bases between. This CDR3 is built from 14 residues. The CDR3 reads CASSQDGRYYEQYF. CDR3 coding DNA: TGTGCCAGCAGCCAAGATGGCAGGTACTACGAGCAGTACTTC.

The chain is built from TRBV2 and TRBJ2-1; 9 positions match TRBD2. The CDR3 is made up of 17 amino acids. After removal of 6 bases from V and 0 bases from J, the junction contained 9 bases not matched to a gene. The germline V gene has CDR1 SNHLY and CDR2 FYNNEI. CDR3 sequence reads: CASRTPTSGFSYNEQFF. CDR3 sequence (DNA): TGTGCCAGCAGGACACCAACTAGCGGGTTCTCCTACAATGAGCAGTTCTTC.

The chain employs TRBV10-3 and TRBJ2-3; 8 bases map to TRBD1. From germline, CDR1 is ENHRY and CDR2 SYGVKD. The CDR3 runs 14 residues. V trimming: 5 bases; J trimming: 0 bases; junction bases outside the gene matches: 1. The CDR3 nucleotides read TGTGCCATCAGTTGGGACAGGAGCACAGATACGCAGTATTTT. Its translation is CAISWDRSTDTQYF.

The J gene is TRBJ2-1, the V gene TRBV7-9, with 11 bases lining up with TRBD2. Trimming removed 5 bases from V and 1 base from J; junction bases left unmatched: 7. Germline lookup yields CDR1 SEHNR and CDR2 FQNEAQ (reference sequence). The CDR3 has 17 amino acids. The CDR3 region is CASSTTSGIVSYNEQFF. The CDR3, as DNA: TGTGCCAGCAGCACGACTAGCGGGATCGTTTCCTACAATGAGCAGTTCTTC.

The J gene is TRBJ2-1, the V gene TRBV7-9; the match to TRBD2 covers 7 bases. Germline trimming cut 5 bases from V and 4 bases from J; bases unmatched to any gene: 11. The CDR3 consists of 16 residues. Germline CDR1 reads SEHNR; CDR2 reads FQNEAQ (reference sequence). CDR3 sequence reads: CASSPTGLRLYNEQFF. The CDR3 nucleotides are TGTGCCAGCAGCCCAACGGGACTACGCCTTTACAATGAGCAGTTCTTC. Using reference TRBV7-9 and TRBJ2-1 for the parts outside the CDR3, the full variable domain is DTGVSQNPRHKITKRGQNVTFRCDPISEHNRLYWYRQTLGQGPEFLTYFQNEAQLEKSRLLSDRFSAERPKGSFSTLEIQRTEQGDSAMYLCASSPTGLRLYNEQFFGPGTRLTVL.

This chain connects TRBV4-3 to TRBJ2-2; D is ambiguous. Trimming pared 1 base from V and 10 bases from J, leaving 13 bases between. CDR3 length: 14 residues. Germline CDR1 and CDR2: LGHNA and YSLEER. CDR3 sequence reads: CASSQAFSGLELFF. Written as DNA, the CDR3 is TGCGCCAGCAGCCAAGCTTTTTCTGGCTTGGAGCTGTTTTTT.

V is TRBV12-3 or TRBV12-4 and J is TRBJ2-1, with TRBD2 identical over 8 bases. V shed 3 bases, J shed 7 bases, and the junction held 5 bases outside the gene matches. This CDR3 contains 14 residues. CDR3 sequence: CASSLNPSGNEQFF. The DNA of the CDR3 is TGTGCCAGCAGTTTGAACCCTAGCGGGAATGAGCAGTTCTTC.

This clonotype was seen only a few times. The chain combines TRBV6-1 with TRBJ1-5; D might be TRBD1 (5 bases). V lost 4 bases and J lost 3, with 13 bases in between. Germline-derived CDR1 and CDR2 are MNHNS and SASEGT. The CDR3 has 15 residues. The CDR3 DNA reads TGTGCCAGCAGTGTTACAGGAAAGGACAATCAGCCCCAGCATTTT. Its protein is CASSVTGKDNQPQHF.

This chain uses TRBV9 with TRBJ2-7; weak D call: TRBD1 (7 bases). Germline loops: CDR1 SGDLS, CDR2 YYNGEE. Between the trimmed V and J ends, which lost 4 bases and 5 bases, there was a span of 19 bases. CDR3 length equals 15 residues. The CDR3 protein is CASSPPQGGRNEQYF. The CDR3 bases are TGTGCCAGCAGCCCCCCCCAGGGGGGTCGTAACGAGCAGTACTTC.

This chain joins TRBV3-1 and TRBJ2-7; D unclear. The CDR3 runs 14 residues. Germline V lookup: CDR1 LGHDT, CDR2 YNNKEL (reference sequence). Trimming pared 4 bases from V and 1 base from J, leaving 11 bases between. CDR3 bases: TGTGCCAGCAGCCCCCTTGGTTTTTCCTACGAGCAGTACTTC. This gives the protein CASSPLGFSYEQYF.

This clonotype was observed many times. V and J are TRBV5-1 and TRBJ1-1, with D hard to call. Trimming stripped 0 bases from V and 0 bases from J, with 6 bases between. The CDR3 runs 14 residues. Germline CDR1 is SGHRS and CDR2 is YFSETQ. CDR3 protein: CASSLATVNTEAFF. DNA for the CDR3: TGCGCCAGCAGCTTGGCCACAGTGAACACTGAAGCTTTCTTT. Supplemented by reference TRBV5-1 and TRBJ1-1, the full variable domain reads KAGVTQTPRYLIKTRGQQVTLSCSPISGHRSVSWYQQTPGQGLQFLFEYFSETQRNKGNFPGRFSGRQFSNSRSEMNVSTLELGDSALYLCASSLATVNTEAFFGQGTRLTVV.

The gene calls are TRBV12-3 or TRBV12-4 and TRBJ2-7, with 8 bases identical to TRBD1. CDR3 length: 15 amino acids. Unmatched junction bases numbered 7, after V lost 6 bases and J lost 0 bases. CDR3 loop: CASSRTGMGSYEQYF. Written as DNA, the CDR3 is TGTGCCAGCAGCCGGACAGGGATGGGCTCCTACGAGCAGTACTTC.

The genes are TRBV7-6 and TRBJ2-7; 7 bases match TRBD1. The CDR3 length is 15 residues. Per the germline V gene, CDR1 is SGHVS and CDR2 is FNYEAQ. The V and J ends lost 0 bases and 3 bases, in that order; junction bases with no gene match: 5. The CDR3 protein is CASSLAGGEGYEQYF. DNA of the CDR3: TGTGCCAGCAGCTTAGCAGGGGGCGAAGGCTACGAGCAGTACTTC.

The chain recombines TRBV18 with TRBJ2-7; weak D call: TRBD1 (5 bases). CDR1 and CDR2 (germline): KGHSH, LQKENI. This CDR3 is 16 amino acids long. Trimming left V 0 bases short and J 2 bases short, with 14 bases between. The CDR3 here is CASSPPVGQGAYEQYF. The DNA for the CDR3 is TGTGCCAGCTCACCACCGGTAGGGCAGGGCGCCTACGAGCAGTACTTC.

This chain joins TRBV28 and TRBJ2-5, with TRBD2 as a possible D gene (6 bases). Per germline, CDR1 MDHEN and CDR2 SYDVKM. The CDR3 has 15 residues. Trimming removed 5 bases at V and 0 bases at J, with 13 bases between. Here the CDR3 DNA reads TGTGCCAGCAGTGCGTTAAGGGAGGACCAAGAGACCCAGTACTTC. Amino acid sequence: CASSALREDQETQYF.

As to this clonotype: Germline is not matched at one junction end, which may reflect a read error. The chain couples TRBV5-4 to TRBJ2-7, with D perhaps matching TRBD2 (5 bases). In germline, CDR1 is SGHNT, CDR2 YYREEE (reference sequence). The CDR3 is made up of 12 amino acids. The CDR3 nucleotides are TGTGCCAGCAGCCAGGAATTCGGGAACACGGACTTC. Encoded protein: CASSQEFGNTDF.

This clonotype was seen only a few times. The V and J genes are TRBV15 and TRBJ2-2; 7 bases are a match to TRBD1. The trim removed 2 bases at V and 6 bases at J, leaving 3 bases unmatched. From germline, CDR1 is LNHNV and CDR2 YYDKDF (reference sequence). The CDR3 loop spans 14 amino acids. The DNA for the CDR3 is TGTGCCACCAGCAGAACCACAGGGGCCGGGGAGCTGTTTTTT. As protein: CATSRTTGAGELFF.

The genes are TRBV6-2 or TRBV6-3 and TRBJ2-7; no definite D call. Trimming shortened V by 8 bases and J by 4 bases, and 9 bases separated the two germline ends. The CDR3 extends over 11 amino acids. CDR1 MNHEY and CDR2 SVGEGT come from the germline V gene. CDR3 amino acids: CASARLYEQYF. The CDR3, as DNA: TGTGCCAGCGCCCGCCTTTACGAGCAGTACTTC.

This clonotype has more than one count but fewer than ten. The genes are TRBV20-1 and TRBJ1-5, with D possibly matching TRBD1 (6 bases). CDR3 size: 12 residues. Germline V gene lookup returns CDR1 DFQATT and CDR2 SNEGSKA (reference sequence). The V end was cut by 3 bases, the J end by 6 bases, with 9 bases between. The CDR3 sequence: CSARVGGQPQHF. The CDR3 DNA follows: TGCAGTGCTAGGGTAGGGGGTCAGCCCCAGCATTTT.

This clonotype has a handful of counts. CDR3 in amino acids: CSAAQGASSGYTF. The CDR3 nucleotides are TGCAGTGCAGCACAGGGGGCCTCATCTGGCTACACCTTC. J is TRBJ1-2 and V is TRBV20-1; TRBD1 matches 9 bases. Germline trimming cut 6 bases from V and 7 bases from J; bases unmatched to any gene: 9. This CDR3 comprises 13 residues. Germline assignment: CDR1 DFQATT and CDR2 SNEGSKA (reference sequence).

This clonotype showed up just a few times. The CDR3 nucleotides are TGTGCCAGCAGTTACTCCTTGGGCCGCTCCTACAATGAGCAGTTCTTC. It specifies CASSYSLGRSYNEQFF. V gene TRBV6-2 or TRBV6-3 combines with J gene TRBJ2-1; no clear D. The CDR3 loop spans 16 amino acids. Germline V gives CDR1 MNHEY, CDR2 SVGEGT. Trimming stripped 0 bases from V and 0 bases from J, with 9 bases between.

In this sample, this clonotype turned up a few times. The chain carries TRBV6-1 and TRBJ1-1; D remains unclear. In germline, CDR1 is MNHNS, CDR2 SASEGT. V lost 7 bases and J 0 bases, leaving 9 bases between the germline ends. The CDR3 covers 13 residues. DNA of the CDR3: TGTGCCAGCACTGAGGGTATGAACACTGAAGCTTTCTTT. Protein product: CASTEGMNTEAFF.

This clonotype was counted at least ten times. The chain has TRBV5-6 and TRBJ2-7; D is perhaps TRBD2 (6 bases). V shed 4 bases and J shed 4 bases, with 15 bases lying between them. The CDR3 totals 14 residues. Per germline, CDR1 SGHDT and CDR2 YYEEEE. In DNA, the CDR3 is TGTGCCAGCAGCCCGGGACTGGGGCCTTACGAGCAGTACTTC. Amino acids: CASSPGLGPYEQYF.

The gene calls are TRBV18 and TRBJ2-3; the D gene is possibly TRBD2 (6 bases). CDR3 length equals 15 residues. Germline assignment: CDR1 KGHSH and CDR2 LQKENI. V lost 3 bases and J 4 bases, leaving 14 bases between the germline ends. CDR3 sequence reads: CASSPRGLGADTQYF. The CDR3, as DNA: TGTGCCAGCTCACCTCGGGGACTTGGAGCAGATACGCAGTATTTT.

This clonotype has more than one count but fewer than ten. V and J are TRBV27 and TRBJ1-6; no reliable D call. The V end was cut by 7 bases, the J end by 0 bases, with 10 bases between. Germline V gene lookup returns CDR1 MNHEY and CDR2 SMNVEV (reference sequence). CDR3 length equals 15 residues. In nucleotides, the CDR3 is TGTGCCAGCAAGACGGAGAGCTCCTATAATTCACCCCTCCACTTT. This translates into CASKTESSYNSPLHF.

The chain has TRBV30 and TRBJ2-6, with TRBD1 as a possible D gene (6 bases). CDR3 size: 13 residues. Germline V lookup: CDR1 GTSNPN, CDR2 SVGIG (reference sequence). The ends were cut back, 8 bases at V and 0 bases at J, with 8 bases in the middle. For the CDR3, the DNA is TGTGCCGGACAGAGCTCTGGGGCCAACGTCCTGACTTTC. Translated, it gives CAGQSSGANVLTF.